The present T cell receptor (beta chain) was sequenced within a study of blood T cell repertoires in COVID-19. Between the trimmed V and J ends, which lost 4 bases and 1 base, there was a span of 10 bases. CDR3 length equals 14 residues. CDR1 and CDR2 (germline): MGHRA, YSYEKL. The method was immunoSEQ multiplex PCR; TCRdb's version includes in-frame clones alone and lacks a portion of them. The repertoire includes over 200,000 clones, more than 70% of them detected once, and approximately 7.4% sits in the top ten. This clone was seen a few times. The origin of this receptor is a woman in her fifties or sixties with acute or convalescent COVID-19. The V and J genes are TRBV4-1 and TRBJ1-1, with a possible D match to TRBD1 (6 bases). The sequenced material came from peripheral blood. The CDR3 DNA follows: TGCGCCAGCAGCCTGGAGACAGGGAACACTGAAGCTTTCTTT. It is translated as CASSLETGNTEAFF.